This TCR beta chain was sequenced during a study of T cells in Graves' hyperthyroidism and ophthalmopathy. Template material for amplifying TCR beta CDR3 regions consisted of RNA transcripts. A set of HTBI primers served as the primers for a first-round RT-PCR of the TCR CDR3. One entry per CDR3 protein results from TCRdb running MiXCR on the multiplex PCR reads. The sample records about 720,000 distinct CDR3 sequences, 16% being singletons. Many counts were recorded for this clonotype. Sample: blood. This receptor was taken from a man aged 18 to 30 with Graves' hyperthyroidism.

The CDR3 sequence is CASSFEARTTDTQYF. CDR3 in DNA: TGTGCCAGCAGTTTTGAGGCTAGAACCACAGATACGCAGTATTTT. The chain employs TRBV12-3 or TRBV12-4 and TRBJ2-3; no clear D gene. The length of the CDR3 is 15 residues. Trimming took off 3 bases at V and 2 bases at J, with 12 bases between the two ends.